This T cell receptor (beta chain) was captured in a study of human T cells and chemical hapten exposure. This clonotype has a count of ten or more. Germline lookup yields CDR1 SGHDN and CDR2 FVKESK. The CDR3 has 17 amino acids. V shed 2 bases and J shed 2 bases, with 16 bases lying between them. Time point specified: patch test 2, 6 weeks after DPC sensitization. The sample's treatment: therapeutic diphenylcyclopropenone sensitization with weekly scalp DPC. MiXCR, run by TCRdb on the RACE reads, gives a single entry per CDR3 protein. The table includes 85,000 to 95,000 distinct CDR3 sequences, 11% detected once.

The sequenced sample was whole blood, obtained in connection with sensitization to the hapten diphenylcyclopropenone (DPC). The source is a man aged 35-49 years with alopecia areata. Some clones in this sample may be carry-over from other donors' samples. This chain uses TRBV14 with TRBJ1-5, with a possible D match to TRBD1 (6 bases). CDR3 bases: TGTGCCAGCAGCCAATCTAGGGGGGCGTTTGGCAATCAGCCCCAGCATTTT. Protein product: CASSQSRGAFGNQPQHF. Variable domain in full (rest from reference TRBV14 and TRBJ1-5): EAGVTQFPSHSVIEKGQTVTLRCDPISGHDNLYWYRRVMGKEIKFLLHFVKESKQDESGMPNNRFLAERTGGTYSTLKVQPAELEDSGVYFCASSQSRGAFGNQPQHFGDGTRLSIL.